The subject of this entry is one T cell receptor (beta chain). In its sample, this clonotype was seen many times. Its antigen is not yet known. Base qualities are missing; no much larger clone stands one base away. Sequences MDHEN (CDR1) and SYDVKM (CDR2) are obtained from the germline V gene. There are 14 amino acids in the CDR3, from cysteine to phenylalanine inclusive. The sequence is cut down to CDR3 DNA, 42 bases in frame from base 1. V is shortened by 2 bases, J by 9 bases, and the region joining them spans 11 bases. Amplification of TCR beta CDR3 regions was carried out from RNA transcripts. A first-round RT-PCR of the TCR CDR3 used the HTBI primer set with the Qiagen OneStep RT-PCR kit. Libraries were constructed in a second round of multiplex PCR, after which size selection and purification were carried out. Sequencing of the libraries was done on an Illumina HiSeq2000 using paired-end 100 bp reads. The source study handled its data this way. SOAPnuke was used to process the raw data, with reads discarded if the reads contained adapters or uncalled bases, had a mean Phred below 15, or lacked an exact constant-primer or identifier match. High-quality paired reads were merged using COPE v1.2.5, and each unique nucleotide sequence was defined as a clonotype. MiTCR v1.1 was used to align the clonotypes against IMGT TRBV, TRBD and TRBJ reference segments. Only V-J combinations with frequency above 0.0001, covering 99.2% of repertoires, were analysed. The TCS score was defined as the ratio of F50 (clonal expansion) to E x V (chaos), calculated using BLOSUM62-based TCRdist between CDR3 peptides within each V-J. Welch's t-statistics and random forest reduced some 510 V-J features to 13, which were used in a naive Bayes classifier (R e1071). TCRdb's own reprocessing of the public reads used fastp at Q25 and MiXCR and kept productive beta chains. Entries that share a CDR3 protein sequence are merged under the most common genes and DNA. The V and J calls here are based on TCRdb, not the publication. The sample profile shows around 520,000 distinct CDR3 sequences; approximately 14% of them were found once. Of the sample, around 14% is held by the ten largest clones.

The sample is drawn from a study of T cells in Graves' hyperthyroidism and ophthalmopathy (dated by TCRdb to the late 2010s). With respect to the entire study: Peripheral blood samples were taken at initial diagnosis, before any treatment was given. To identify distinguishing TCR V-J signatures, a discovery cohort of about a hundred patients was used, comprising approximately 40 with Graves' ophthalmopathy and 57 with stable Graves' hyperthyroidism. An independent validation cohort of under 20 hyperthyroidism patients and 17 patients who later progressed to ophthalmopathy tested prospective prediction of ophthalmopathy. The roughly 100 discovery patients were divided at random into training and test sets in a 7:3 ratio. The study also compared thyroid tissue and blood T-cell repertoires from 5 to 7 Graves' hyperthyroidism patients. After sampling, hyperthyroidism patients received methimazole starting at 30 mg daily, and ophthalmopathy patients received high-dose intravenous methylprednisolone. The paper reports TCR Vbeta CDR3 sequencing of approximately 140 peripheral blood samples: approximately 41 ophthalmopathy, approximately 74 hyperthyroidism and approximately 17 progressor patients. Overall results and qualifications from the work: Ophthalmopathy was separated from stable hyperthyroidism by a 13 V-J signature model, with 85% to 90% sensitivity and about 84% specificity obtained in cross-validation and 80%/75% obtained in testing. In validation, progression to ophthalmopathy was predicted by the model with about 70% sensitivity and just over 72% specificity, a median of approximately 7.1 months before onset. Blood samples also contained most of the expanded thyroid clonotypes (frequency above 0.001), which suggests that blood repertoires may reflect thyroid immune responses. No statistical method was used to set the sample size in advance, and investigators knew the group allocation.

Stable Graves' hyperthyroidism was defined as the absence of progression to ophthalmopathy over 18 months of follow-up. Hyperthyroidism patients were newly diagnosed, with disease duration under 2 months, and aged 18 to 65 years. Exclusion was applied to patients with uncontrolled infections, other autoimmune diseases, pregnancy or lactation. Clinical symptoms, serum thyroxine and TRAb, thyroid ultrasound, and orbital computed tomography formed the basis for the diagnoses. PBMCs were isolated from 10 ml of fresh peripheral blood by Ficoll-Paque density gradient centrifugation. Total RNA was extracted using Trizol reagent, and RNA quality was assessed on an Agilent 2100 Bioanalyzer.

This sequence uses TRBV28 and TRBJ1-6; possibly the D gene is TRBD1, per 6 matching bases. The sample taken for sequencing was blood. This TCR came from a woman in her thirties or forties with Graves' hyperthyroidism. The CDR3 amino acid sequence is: CASSLKQGSSPLHF. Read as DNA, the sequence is TGTGCCAGCAGTTTAAAACAGGGTAGTTCACCCCTCCACTTT.